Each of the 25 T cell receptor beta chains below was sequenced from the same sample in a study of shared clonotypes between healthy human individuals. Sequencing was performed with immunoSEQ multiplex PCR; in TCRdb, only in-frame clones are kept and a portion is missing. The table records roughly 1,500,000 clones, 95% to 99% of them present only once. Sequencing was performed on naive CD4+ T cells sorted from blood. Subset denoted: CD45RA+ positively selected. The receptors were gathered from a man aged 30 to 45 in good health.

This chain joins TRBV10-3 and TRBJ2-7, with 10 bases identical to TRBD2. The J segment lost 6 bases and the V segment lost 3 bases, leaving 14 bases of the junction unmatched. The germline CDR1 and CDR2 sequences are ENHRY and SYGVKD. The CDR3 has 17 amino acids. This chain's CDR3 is CAISEPSGRAHGGEQYF. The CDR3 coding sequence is TGTGCCATCAGTGAACCCAGCGGGAGGGCCCATGGCGGCGAGCAGTACTTC.

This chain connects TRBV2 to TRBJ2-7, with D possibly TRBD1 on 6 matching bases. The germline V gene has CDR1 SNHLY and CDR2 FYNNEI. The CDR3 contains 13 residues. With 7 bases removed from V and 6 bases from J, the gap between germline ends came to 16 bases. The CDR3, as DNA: TGTGCCAGCACCACCAGGGGCGGTGCCGAGCAGTACTTC. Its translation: CASTTRGGAEQYF.

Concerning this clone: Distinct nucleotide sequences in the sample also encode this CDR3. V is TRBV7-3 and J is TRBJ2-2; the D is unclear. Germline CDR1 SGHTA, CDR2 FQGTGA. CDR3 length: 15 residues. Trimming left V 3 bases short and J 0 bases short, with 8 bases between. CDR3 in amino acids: CASSLGGTNTGELFF. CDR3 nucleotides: TGTGCCAGCAGCTTGGGCGGAACGAACACCGGGGAGCTGTTTTTT.

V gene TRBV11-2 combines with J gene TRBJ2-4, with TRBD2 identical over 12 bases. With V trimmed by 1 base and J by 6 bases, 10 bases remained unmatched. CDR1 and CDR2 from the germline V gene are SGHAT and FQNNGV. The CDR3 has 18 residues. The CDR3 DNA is TGTGCCAGCAGCTTAGCAGGAAGACTAGCGGGAGAGGGAAACATTCAGTACTTC. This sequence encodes CASSLAGRLAGEGNIQYF.

The CDR3 spells CATLADTQYF. The DNA of the CDR3 is TGTGCCACCTTGGCGGATACGCAGTATTTT. J is TRBJ2-3 and V is TRBV6-5; D ambiguous. Trimming left V 10 bases short and J 6 bases short, with 8 bases between. Germline loops: CDR1 MNHEY, CDR2 SVGAGI. This CDR3 has 10 amino acids.

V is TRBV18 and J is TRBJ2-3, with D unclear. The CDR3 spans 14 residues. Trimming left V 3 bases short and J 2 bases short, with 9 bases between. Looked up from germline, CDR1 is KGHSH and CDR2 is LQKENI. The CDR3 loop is CASSPRALTDTQYF. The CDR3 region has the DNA TGTGCCAGCTCACCTAGGGCGCTCACAGATACGCAGTATTTT.

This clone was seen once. CDR3: CASSLYGGDISYNEQFF. CDR3 in DNA: TGTGCCAGCAGTTTATATGGGGGGGATATCTCCTACAATGAGCAGTTCTTC. The chain has TRBV27 and TRBJ2-1; the match to TRBD2 covers 7 bases. Germline lookup yields CDR1 MNHEY and CDR2 SMNVEV (reference sequence). The V and J ends lost 1 base and 0 bases, in that order; junction bases with no gene match: 6. The length of the CDR3 is 17 residues.

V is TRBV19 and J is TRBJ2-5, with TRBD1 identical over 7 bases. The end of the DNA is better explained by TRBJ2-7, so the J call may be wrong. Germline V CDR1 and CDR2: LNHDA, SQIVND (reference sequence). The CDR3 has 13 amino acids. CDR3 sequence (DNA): TGTGCCAGTAGTATGACAGGGAGCTACGAGCAGTACTTC. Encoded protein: CASSMTGSYEQYF.

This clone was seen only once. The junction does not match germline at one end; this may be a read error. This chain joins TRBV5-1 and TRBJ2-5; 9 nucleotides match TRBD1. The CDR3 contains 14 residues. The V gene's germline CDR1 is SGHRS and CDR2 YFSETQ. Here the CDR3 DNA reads TGCGCCAGCAGCCGTCCGGGACAGGGCTCTGATCGGCACTTC. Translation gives CASSRPGQGSDRHF.

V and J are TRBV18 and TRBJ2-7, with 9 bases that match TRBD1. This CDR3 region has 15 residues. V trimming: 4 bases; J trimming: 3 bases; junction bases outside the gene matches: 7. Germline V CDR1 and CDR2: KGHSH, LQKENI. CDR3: CASSLPGTGYYEQYF. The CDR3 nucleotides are TGTGCCAGCTCACTGCCCGGGACAGGGTACTACGAGCAGTACTTC.

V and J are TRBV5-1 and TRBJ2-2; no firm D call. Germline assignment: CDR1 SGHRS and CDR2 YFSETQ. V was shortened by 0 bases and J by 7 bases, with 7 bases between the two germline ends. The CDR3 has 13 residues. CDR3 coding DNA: TGCGCCAGCAGCTTGGAGGGAATCGGGGAGCTGTTTTTT. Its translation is CASSLEGIGELFF. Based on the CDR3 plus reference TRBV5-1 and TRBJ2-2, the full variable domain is KAGVTQTPRYLIKTRGQQVTLSCSPISGHRSVSWYQQTPGQGLQFLFEYFSETQRNKGNFPGRFSGRQFSNSRSEMNVSTLELGDSALYLCASSLEGIGELFFGEGSRLTVL.

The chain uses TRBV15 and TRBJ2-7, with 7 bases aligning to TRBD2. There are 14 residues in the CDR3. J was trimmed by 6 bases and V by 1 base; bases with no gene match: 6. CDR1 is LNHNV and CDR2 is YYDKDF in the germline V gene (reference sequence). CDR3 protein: CATSRGGSFFEQYF. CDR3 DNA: TGTGCCACCAGCAGAGGCGGGAGCTTCTTCGAGCAGTACTTC.

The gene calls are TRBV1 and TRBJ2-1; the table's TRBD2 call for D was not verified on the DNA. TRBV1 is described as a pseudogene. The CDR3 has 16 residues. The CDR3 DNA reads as TGCACCAGCAGCCAAGAAGTAGCGGTTACCTACAATGAGCAGTTCTTC. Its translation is CTSSQEVAVTYNEQFF.

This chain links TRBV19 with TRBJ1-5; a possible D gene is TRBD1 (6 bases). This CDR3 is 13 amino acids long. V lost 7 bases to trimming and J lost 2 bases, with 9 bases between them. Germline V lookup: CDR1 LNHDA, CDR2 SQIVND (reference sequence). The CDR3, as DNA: TGTGCCAGTAACAGGGCCCGCAATCAGCCCCAGCATTTT. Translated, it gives CASNRARNQPQHF.

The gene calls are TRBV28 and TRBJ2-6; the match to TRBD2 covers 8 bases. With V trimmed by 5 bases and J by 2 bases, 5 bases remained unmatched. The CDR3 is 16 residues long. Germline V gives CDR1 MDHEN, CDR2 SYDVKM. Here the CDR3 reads CASSIQAGAGANVLTF. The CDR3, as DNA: TGTGCCAGCAGTATTCAAGCGGGAGCTGGGGCCAACGTCCTGACTTTC.

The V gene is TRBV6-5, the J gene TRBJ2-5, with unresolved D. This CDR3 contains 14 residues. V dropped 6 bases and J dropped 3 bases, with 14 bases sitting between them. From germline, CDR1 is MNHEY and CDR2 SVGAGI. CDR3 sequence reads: CASSSGRRKETQYF. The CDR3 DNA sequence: TGTGCCAGCAGCTCCGGACGAAGGAAAGAGACCCAGTACTTC.

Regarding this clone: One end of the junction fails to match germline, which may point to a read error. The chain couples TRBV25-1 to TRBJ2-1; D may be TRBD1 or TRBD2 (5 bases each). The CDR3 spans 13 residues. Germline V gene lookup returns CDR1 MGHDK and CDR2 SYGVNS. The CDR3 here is CASSEWDLLGAIF. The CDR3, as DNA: TGTGCCAGCAGTGAATGGGACCTCTTGGGCGCAATCTTC.

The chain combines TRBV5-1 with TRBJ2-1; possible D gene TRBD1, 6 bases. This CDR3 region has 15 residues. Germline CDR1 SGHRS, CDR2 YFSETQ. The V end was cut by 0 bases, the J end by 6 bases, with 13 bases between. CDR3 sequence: CASSLVQGTLNEQFF. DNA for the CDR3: TGCGCCAGCAGCTTGGTACAGGGAACCCTCAATGAGCAGTTCTTC.

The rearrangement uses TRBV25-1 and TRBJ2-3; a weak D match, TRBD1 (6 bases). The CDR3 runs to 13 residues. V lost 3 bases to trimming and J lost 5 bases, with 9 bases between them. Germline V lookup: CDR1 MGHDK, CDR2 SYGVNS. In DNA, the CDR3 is TGTGCCAGCAGTGAGGGGGCGGGAGATACGCAGTATTTT. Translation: CASSEGAGDTQYF.

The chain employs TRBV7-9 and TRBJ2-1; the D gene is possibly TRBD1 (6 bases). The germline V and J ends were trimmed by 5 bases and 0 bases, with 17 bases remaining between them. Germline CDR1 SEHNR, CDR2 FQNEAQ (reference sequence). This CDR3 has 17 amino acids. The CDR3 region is CASSDHYRASSYNEQFF. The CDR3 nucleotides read TGTGCCAGCAGCGACCACTACAGGGCTAGCTCCTACAATGAGCAGTTCTTC.

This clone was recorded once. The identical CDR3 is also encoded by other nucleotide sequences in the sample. CDR3 sequence reads: CASSLSGGDTQYF. CDR3 nucleotide sequence: TGTGCCAGCAGCTTATCCGGGGGAGATACGCAGTATTTT. The chain recombines TRBV7-3 with TRBJ2-3, with D possibly TRBD2 on 6 matching bases. CDR1 and CDR2 from the germline V gene are SGHTA and FQGTGA. V was shortened by 2 bases and J by 5 bases, with 8 bases between the two germline ends. The CDR3 totals 13 residues.

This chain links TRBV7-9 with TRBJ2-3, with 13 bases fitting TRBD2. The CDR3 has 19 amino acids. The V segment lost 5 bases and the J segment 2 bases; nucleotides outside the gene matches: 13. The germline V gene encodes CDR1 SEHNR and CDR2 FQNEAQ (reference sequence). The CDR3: CASSPRGLAGPETTDTQYF. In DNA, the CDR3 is TGTGCCAGCAGCCCCAGGGGACTAGCGGGACCTGAAACCACAGATACGCAGTATTTT.

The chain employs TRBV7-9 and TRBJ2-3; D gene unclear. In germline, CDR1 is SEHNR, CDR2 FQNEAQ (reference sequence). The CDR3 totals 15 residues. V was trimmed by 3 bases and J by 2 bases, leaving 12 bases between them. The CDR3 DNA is TGTGCCAGCAGCTTTAAGGTCGGATACACAGATACGCAGTATTTT. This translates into CASSFKVGYTDTQYF.

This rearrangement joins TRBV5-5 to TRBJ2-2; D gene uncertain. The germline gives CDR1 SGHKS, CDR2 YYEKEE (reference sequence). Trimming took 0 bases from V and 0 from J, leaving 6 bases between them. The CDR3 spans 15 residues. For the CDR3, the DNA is TGTGCCAGCAGCTTGGGGGATACGAACACCGGGGAGCTGTTTTTT. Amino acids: CASSLGDTNTGELFF.

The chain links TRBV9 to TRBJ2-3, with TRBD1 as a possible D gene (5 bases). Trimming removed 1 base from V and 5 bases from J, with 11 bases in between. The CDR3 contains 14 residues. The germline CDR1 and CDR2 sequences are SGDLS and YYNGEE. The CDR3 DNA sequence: TGTGCCAGCAGCGTATGGGCCCAGGGAGATACGCAGTATTTT. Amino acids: CASSVWAQGDTQYF.